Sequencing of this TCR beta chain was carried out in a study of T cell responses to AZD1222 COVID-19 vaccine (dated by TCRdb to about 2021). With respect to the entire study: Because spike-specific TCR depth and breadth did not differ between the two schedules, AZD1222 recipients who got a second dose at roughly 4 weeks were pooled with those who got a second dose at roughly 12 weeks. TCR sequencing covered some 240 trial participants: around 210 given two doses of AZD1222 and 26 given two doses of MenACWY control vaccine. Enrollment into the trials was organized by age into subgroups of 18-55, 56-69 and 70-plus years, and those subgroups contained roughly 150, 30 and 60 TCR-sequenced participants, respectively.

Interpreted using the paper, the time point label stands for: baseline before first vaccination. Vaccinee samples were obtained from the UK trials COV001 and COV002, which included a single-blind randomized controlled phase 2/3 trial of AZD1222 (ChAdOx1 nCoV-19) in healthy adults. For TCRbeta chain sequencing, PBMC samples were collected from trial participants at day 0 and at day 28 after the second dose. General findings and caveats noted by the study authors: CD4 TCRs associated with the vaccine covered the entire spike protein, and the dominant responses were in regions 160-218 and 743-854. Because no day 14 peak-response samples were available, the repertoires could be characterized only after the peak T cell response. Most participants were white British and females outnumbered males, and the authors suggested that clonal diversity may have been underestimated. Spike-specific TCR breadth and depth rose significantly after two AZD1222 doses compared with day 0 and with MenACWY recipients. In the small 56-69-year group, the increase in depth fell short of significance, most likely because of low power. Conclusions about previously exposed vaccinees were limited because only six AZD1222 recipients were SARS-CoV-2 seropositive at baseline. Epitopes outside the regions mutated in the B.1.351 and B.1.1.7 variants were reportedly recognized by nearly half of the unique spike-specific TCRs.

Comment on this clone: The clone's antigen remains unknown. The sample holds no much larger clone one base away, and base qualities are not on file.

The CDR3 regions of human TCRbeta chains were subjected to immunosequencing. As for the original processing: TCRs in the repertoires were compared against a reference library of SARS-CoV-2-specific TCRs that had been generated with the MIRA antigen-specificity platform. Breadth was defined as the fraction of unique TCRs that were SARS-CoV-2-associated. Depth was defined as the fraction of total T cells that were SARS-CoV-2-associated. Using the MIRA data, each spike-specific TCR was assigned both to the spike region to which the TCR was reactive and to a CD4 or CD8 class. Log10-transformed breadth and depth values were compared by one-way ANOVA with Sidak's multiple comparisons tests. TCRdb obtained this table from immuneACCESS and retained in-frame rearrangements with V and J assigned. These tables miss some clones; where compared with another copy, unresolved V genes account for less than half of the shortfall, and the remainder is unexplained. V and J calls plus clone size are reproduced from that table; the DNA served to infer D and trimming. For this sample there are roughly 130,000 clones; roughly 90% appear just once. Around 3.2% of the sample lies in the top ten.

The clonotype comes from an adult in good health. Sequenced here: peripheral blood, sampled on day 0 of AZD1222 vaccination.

The CDR3 protein sequence reads: CASGWDRANYGYTF. Here is the DNA: TGTGCTAGTGGTTGGGACAGGGCAAACTATGGCTACACCTTC. Recombination joined TRBV12-5 with TRBJ1-2; TRBD1 matches 9 bases in the middle. The germline V and J ends show losses of 4 bases and 2 bases respectively, and no gene match explains 2 bases of the junction. Looking up the germline V gene yields CDR1 LGHNT and CDR2 FRNRAP. The CDR3, from cysteine to phenylalanine, totals 14 residues. Solely the CDR3 DNA is kept, with 42 bases framed from the first base.